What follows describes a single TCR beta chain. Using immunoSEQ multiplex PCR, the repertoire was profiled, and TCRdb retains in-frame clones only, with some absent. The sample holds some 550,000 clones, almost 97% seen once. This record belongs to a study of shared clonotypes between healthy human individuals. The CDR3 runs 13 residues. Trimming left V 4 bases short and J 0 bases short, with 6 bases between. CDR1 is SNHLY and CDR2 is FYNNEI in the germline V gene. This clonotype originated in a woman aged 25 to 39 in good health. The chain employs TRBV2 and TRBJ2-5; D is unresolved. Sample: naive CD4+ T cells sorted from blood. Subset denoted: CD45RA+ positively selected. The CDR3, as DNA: TGTGCCAGCAGTGTCTCAGACCAAGAGACCCAGTACTTC. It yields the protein CASSVSDQETQYF.